The 20 T cell receptor beta chains presented below share a single source sample, sequenced in a study of Graves' ophthalmopathy and Graves' hyperthyroidism. Transcripts of RNA were the source for amplifying TCR beta CDR3 regions. Amplification began with first-round RT-PCR using HTBI primers, then second-round multiplex PCR was performed. Each CDR3 protein is one row after TCRdb ran MiXCR on the multiplex PCR reads. The sample records more than 300,000 distinct CDR3 sequences, 17% being singletons. Sequencing was done on a sample of peripheral blood. These receptors were obtained from an adult woman with stable Graves' hyperthyroidism.

This clonotype was observed at least ten times. The chain recombines TRBV6-4 with TRBJ2-5; D might be TRBD1 or TRBD2, each matching 5 bases. The CDR3 has 15 amino acids. Germline assignment: CDR1 MRHNA and CDR2 SNTAGT. V was trimmed by 6 bases and J by 5 bases, leaving 19 bases between them. CDR3 in DNA: TGTGCCAGCAGCCGGACCGCAGACGAGGGGGAGACCCAGTACTTC. It translates to CASSRTADEGETQYF.

The gene calls are TRBV7-8 and TRBJ1-1; D is unclear. This CDR3 spans 13 amino acids. Germline CDR1 reads SGHVS; CDR2 reads FQNEAQ. Trimming removed 1 base from V and 6 bases from J, with 9 bases in between. The CDR3 is CASSLGGNPEAFF. The CDR3 DNA follows: TGTGCCAGCAGCTTAGGTGGGAATCCTGAAGCTTTCTTT.

The sample holds many counts of this clonotype. The gene calls are TRBV6-1 and TRBJ1-1, with unresolved D. The germline V gene encodes CDR1 MNHNS and CDR2 SASEGT. CDR3 length: 13 amino acids. Trimming removed 2 bases at V and 3 bases at J, with 7 bases between. CDR3 amino acids: CASSEQMDTEAFF. CDR3 in DNA: TGTGCCAGCAGTGAACAGATGGACACTGAAGCTTTCTTT.

Ten or more counts support this clonotype. The chain recombines TRBV12-3 or TRBV12-4 with TRBJ1-2; no firm D call. V was shortened by 2 bases and J by 1 base, with 8 bases between the two germline ends. The CDR3 is made up of 14 amino acids. CDR3 sequence reads: CASSLMTDNYGYTF. The CDR3, as DNA: TGTGCCAGCAGTTTAATGACGGATAACTATGGCTACACCTTC.

This clonotype has ten or more counts. This sequence joins TRBV7-8 and TRBJ1-1; a weak D match, TRBD1 (6 bases). V lost 6 bases and J 2 bases, leaving 16 bases between the germline ends. The CDR3 covers 15 residues. The germline gives CDR1 SGHVS, CDR2 FQNEAQ. In DNA form, the CDR3 reads TGTGCCAGCAGTTGGGTTGGAGGGGGAAACACTGAAGCTTTCTTT. Translating it yields CASSWVGGGNTEAFF.

Many counts were recorded for this clonotype. The chain carries TRBV6-5 and TRBJ1-2; TRBD1 matches 7 bases. The CDR3 runs 15 residues. The V segment lost 4 bases and the J segment 4 bases; nucleotides outside the gene matches: 9. Germline CDR1 and CDR2: MNHEY and SVGAGI. This CDR3 reads CASSLRQGVGYGYTF. The CDR3 nucleotides read TGTGCCAGCAGTTTAAGACAGGGAGTGGGCTATGGCTACACCTTC.

There are a few counts of this clonotype. The CDR3 sequence: CASTLTRTSGSSTGELFF. CDR3 nucleotide sequence: TGTGCCAGCACCCTCACCCGGACTAGCGGGAGTTCAACCGGGGAGCTGTTTTTT. This chain joins TRBV11-2 and TRBJ2-2; 13 bases match TRBD2. V lost 7 bases and J lost 5; bases outside the gene matches: 13. The length of the CDR3 is 18 residues. The germline V gene encodes CDR1 SGHAT and CDR2 FQNNGV.

Many counts were recorded for this clonotype. This chain uses TRBV27 with TRBJ2-7, with 11 bases fitting TRBD2. CDR3 length: 14 residues. Germline V gives CDR1 MNHEY, CDR2 SMNVEV (reference sequence). V lost 6 bases, J lost 3 bases, and 4 bases stayed unmatched. The CDR3 region is CASSIAGGGYEQYF. The CDR3 DNA reads TGTGCCAGCAGCATAGCGGGAGGGGGCTACGAGCAGTACTTC.

The sample holds many counts of this clonotype. This chain uses TRBV11-2 with TRBJ1-1; D is undetermined. The CDR3 extends over 15 amino acids. CDR1 is SGHAT, CDR2 FQNNGV, per germline. V was shortened by 4 bases and J by 3 bases, with 15 bases between the two germline ends. The CDR3 spells CASSSGQWTYTEAFF. Written as DNA, the CDR3 is TGTGCCAGCAGCTCCGGTCAGTGGACCTACACTGAAGCTTTCTTT. Full variable domain (rest looked up from reference TRBV11-2 and TRBJ1-1): EAGVAQSPRYKIIEKRQSVAFWCNPISGHATLYWYQQILGQGPKLLIQFQNNGVVDDSQLPKDRFSAERLKGVDSTLKIQPAKLEDSAVYLCASSSGQWTYTEAFFGQGTRLTVV.

This clonotype was observed at least ten times. The chain uses TRBV29-1 and TRBJ1-1; unclear D gene. The CDR3 is 11 amino acids. CDR1 and CDR2 from the germline V gene are SQVTM and ANQGSEA. Trimming cost V 7 bases and J 0 bases, with 6 bases left between them. The CDR3 loop reads CSGQVNTEAFF. The CDR3, as DNA: TGCAGCGGTCAGGTGAACACTGAAGCTTTCTTT. Filled out from reference TRBV29-1 and TRBJ1-1, the complete variable domain reads SAVISQKPSRDICQRGTSLTIQCQVDSQVTMMFWYRQQPGQSLTLIATANQGSEATYESGFVIDKFPISRPNLTFSTLTVSNMSPEDSSIYLCSGQVNTEAFFGQGTRLTVV.

In this sample, this clonotype turned up many times. CDR3 sequence: CASNPGQTINYGYTF. CDR3 nucleotide sequence: TGTGCCAGCAACCCGGGACAGACTATTAACTATGGCTACACCTTC. V and J are TRBV6-1 and TRBJ1-2; 7 bases fit TRBD1. The J segment lost 1 base and the V segment lost 7 bases, leaving 9 bases of the junction unmatched. Germline loops: CDR1 MNHNS, CDR2 SASEGT. This CDR3 is 15 amino acids long.

In its sample, this clonotype was seen many times. The chain links TRBV6-2 or TRBV6-3 to TRBJ2-7, with a possible D match to TRBD1 (6 bases). The V gene's germline CDR1 is MNHEY and CDR2 SVGEGT. The CDR3 loop spans 11 amino acids. V was trimmed by 8 bases and J by 3 bases, leaving 8 bases between them. The CDR3 nucleotides are TGTGCCAGCGGACAGAGCTACGAGCAGTACTTC. It translates to CASGQSYEQYF.

The CDR3 region has the DNA TGCAGCGGAAAAAGGGTCGCCGGGGAGCTGTTTTTT. Translation gives CSGKRVAGELFF. V is TRBV29-1 and J is TRBJ2-2; D uncertain. Germline CDR1 is SQVTM and CDR2 is ANQGSEA. Trimming removed 7 bases at V and 6 bases at J, with 12 bases between. This CDR3 is 12 amino acids long.

This clonotype was counted ten times or more. The chain has TRBV5-1 and TRBJ1-2, with TRBD1 identical over 10 bases. There are 15 residues in the CDR3. The V gene end was trimmed by 1 base and the J gene end by 7 bases; junction bases not matched to a gene: 7. CDR1 and CDR2 (germline): SGHRS, YFSETQ. CDR3 in DNA: TGCGCCAGCAGCTTGACCATGGGACAGGGGTCTGGCTACACCTTC. Protein: CASSLTMGQGSGYTF. The full variable domain, completed using reference TRBV5-1 and TRBJ1-2, is KAGVTQTPRYLIKTRGQQVTLSCSPISGHRSVSWYQQTPGQGLQFLFEYFSETQRNKGNFPGRFSGRQFSNSRSEMNVSTLELGDSALYLCASSLTMGQGSGYTFGSGTRLTVV.

This clonotype has ten or more counts. J is TRBJ2-5 and V is TRBV10-3, with 8 bases aligning to TRBD2. The CDR3 totals 16 residues. CDR1 and CDR2 (germline): ENHRY, SYGVKD. The V gene end was trimmed by 4 bases and the J gene end by 1 base; junction bases not matched to a gene: 8. The CDR3 loop is CAISGKGLELQETQYF. CDR3 sequence (DNA): TGTGCCATCAGTGGGAAGGGACTAGAACTCCAAGAGACCCAGTACTTC.

The table lists this clonotype with many counts. J is TRBJ2-5 and V is TRBV29-1; TRBD2 matches 8 bases. The CDR3 covers 17 residues. The germline V gene encodes CDR1 SQVTM and CDR2 ANQGSEA. The V segment lost 0 bases and the J segment 2 bases; nucleotides outside the gene matches: 11. The CDR3 reads CSVEDLGELAVQETQYF. The CDR3 coding sequence is TGCAGCGTTGAAGATCTCGGGGAACTAGCGGTACAAGAGACCCAGTACTTC.

This clonotype was seen ten or more times. V is TRBV7-2 and J is TRBJ1-5; D is ambiguous. This CDR3 is built from 15 residues. Trimming removed 4 bases at V and 2 bases at J, with 12 bases between. Germline V gives CDR1 SGHTA, CDR2 FQGNSA. The CDR3 bases are TGTGCCAGCAGCTGGAAGGTCGGACGCAATCAGCCCCAGCATTTT. Translated, it gives CASSWKVGRNQPQHF.

This clonotype showed up many times. The chain carries TRBV7-9 and TRBJ1-2; TRBD1 matches 7 bases. The germline V gene has CDR1 SEHNR and CDR2 FQNEAQ (reference sequence). This CDR3 has 16 residues. J gave up 3 bases and V 0 bases, and 7 bases lay outside the gene matches. In DNA form, the CDR3 reads TGTGCCAGCAGCTTAGCAGAGGACAGGCCCCACTATGGCTACACCTTC. It translates to CASSLAEDRPHYGYTF.

This clonotype was seen many times. V usage is TRBV20-1 and J usage is TRBJ2-7; 12 positions match TRBD2. V gave up 6 bases and J gave up 4 bases; unmatched junction bases: 10. Germline assignment: CDR1 DFQATT and CDR2 SNEGSKA (reference sequence). The CDR3 totals 15 residues. This CDR3 is CSARTSGNIGYEQYF. Here the CDR3 DNA reads TGCAGTGCCCGGACTAGCGGGAATATTGGGTACGAGCAGTACTTC.

This clonotype came up a few times. The rearrangement links TRBV30 to TRBJ1-1, with D perhaps matching TRBD1 (5 bases). V was trimmed by 2 bases and J by 5 bases, leaving 15 bases between them. CDR1 and CDR2 (germline): GTSNPN, SVGIG (reference sequence). The CDR3 covers 14 residues. The CDR3 loop reads CAWSLAGVLTEAFF. The CDR3, as DNA: TGTGCCTGGAGTCTGGCGGGGGTCTTGACTGAAGCTTTCTTT.